In its sample, the clone carrying this T cell receptor (beta chain) was seen many times. This record belongs to a study of T cells in Graves' hyperthyroidism and ophthalmopathy. Study details: Blood from the periphery was taken at initial diagnosis, before any treatment.

RNA transcripts provided the source from which TCR beta CDR3 regions were amplified. HTBI primers were employed in a first-round RT-PCR of the TCR CDR3. TCRdb used MiXCR to reprocess the multiplex PCR reads, holding one entry per CDR3 protein. The sample lists about 380,000 distinct CDR3 sequences; about 18% were seen once. V lost 0 bases and J lost 3, with 8 bases in between. Germline lookup yields CDR1 LGHDT and CDR2 YNNKEL (reference sequence). The CDR3 contains 14 residues. This TCR was recovered from a man aged 18 to 29 with Graves' ophthalmopathy. The rearrangement joins TRBV3-1 to TRBJ1-1; TRBD1 is a possible D gene (5 bases). Sequenced input: blood. Here the CDR3 DNA reads TGTGCCAGCAGCCAAGATCTGGGACACACTGAAGCTTTCTTT. It codes for CASSQDLGHTEAFF.